This T cell receptor beta chain is from a study of cytomegalovirus exposure and HLA in healthy donors. Researchers ran the PCR with 60 Vbeta and 13 Jbeta primers. Clones were sequenced by immunoSEQ multiplex PCR, and TCRdb holds only the in-frame ones, with some missing. The sample has roughly 34,000 clones; roughly 67% are singletons. In germline, CDR1 is LNHDA, CDR2 SQIVND (reference sequence). The CDR3 is made up of 13 amino acids. With 4 bases removed from V and 11 bases from J, the gap between germline ends came to 17 bases. V is TRBV19 and J is TRBJ1-1; D gene uncertain. The sample taken for sequencing was PBMCs. This receptor was taken from a man in his forties in good health and CMV-seropositive. Written as DNA, the CDR3 is TGTGCCAGTAGTACTCGACATCTTGGGGAGGCTTTCTTT. Translated, it gives CASSTRHLGEAFF.